This T cell receptor (beta chain) emerged from a study of technical replicates of blood from a few donors. This CDR3 is built from 14 residues. Germline values: CDR1 SEHNR, CDR2 FQNEAQ (reference sequence). Trimming shortened V by 5 bases and J by 3 bases, and 14 bases separated the two germline ends. The repertoire was sequenced with immunoSEQ multiplex PCR; TCRdb's copy has only in-frame clones and lacks some. The repertoire has 80,000 or so clones, approximately 94% of them found once; the top ten carry 0.38%. The specimen was T cells isolated from PBMCs. This chain connects TRBV7-9 to TRBJ2-7; D remains ambiguous. The source is a human donor in good health. CDR3 amino acids: CASSEAGLLYEQYF. DNA of the CDR3: TGTGCCAGCAGCGAAGCAGGTTTGCTCTACGAGCAGTACTTC.